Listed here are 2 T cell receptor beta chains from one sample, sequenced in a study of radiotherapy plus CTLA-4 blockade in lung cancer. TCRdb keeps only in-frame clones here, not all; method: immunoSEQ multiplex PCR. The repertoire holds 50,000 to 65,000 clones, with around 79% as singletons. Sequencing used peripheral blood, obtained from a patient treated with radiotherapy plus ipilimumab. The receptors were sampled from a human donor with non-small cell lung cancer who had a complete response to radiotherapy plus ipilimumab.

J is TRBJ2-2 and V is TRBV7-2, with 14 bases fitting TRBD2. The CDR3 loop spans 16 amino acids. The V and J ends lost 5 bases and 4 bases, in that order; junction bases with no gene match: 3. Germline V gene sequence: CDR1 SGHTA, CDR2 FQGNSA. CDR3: CASSGTSGRGTGELFF. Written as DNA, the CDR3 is TGTGCCAGCAGCGGGACTAGCGGGAGAGGCACCGGGGAGCTGTTTTTT.

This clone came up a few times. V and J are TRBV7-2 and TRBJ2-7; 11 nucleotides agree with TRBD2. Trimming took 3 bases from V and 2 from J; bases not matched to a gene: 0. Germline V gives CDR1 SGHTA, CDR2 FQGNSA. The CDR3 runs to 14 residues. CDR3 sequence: CASSFSGGAYEQYF. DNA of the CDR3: TGTGCCAGCAGCTTTAGCGGGGGGGCCTACGAGCAGTACTTC.